The rows below give T cell receptor beta chains drawn from one sample of a study of shared clonotypes between healthy human individuals. Assay: immunoSEQ multiplex PCR; the TCRdb copy retains only in-frame clones and omits some. The data hold some 630,000 clones, with 96% observed a single time. The sequencing sample was made of naive CD8+ T cells sorted from blood. All receptors come from a woman younger than 45 in good health. Each CDR3 is given with its conserved first and last residue. Fields, in order: V gene, clone size, J gene, D gene, CDR3 protein, CDR3 DNA. D genes are given only for firm matches. The listing skips clone size in some rows; elsewhere it reads once, few, many or a size class.

v_call: TRBV5-8; clone_size: .; j_call: TRBJ1-1; d_call: .; cdr3_aa: CASSSDQGTEAFF; cdr3_nt: TGTGCCAGCAGCTCCGACCAGGGCACTGAAGCTTTCTTT
v_call: TRBV30; clone_size: .; j_call: TRBJ1-2; d_call: TRBD1; cdr3_aa: CAWSPTGDGAYGYTF; cdr3_nt: TGTGCCTGGAGTCCTACAGGGGATGGGGCCTATGGCTACACCTTC
v_call: TRBV28; clone_size: .; j_call: TRBJ1-2; d_call: TRBD1; cdr3_aa: CASSLDRAFGGYTF; cdr3_nt: TGTGCCAGCAGTTTAGACAGGGCCTTCGGAGGCTACACCTTC
v_call: TRBV28; clone_size: .; j_call: TRBJ2-7; d_call: .; cdr3_aa: CASSLGRDLCEQYF; cdr3_nt: TGTGCCAGCAGTTTGGGCAGGGATCTTTGCGAGCAGTACTTC
v_call: TRBV11-3; clone_size: .; j_call: TRBJ2-2; d_call: TRBD1; cdr3_aa: CASSPRTGIGELFF; cdr3_nt: TGTGCCAGCAGCCCGCGGACAGGGATTGGGGAGCTGTTTTTT
v_call: TRBV7-7; clone_size: .; j_call: TRBJ2-7; d_call: .; cdr3_aa: CASSLARGPAYEQYF; cdr3_nt: TGTGCCAGCAGCTTAGCACGAGGACCTGCCTACGAGCAGTACTTC
v_call: TRBV7-7; clone_size: .; j_call: TRBJ2-1; d_call: .; cdr3_aa: CASSPGHLSYNEQFF; cdr3_nt: TGTGCCAGCAGCCCGGGACACCTCTCCTACAATGAGCAGTTCTTC
v_call: TRBV5-4; clone_size: .; j_call: TRBJ2-1; d_call: .; cdr3_aa: CASSPALGSNNEQFF; cdr3_nt: TGTGCCAGCAGCCCGGCCCTGGGCAGCAACAATGAGCAGTTCTTC
v_call: TRBV25-1; clone_size: .; j_call: TRBJ2-7; d_call: TRBD1; cdr3_aa: CASSDEYRGTYEQYF; cdr3_nt: TGTGCCAGCAGTGATGAGTACAGGGGAACCTACGAGCAGTACTTC
v_call: TRBV5-6; clone_size: .; j_call: TRBJ1-2; d_call: .; cdr3_aa: CASTHGGDYGYTF; cdr3_nt: TGTGCCAGCACCCACGGTGGGGACTATGGCTACACCTTC
v_call: TRBV25-1; clone_size: once; j_call: TRBJ1-4; d_call: TRBD1; cdr3_aa: CATGTENEKLFF; cdr3_nt: TGTGCCACAGGGACAGAGAATGAAAAACTGTTTTTT
v_call: TRBV6-1; clone_size: .; j_call: TRBJ2-7; d_call: TRBD2; cdr3_aa: CASGLAGDYEQYF; cdr3_nt: TGTGCCAGCGGACTAGCGGGAGATTACGAGCAGTACTTC
v_call: TRBV29-1; clone_size: .; j_call: TRBJ1-1; d_call: .; cdr3_aa: CSAEGTDTEAFF; cdr3_nt: TGCAGCGCCGAAGGGACGGATACTGAAGCTTTCTTT
v_call: TRBV5-8; clone_size: .; j_call: TRBJ2-7; d_call: .; cdr3_aa: CASSFGSGEKQYF; cdr3_nt: TGTGCCAGCAGCTTTGGTTCAGGGGAAAAGCAGTACTTC
v_call: TRBV19; clone_size: .; j_call: TRBJ2-2; d_call: .; cdr3_aa: CASGRDTNTGELFF; cdr3_nt: TGTGCCAGTGGCCGGGACACCAACACCGGGGAGCTGTTTTTT
v_call: TRBV4-1; clone_size: .; j_call: TRBJ2-7; d_call: TRBD2; cdr3_aa: CASSQAPYGGRIYEQYF; cdr3_nt: TGCGCCAGCAGCCAAGCCCCCTACGGCGGGAGGATTTACGAGCAGTACTTC
v_call: TRBV27; clone_size: .; j_call: TRBJ2-1; d_call: .; cdr3_aa: CASSLGASPNEQFF; cdr3_nt: TGTGCCAGCAGTTTAGGCGCCTCCCCCAATGAGCAGTTCTTC
v_call: TRBV10-1; clone_size: .; j_call: TRBJ2-1; d_call: .; cdr3_aa: CASSESVPKEESWNEQFF; cdr3_nt: TGCGCCAGCAGTGAGTCGGTTCCAAAGGAGGAGTCGTGGAATGAGCAGTTCTTC